Listed here are 23 T cell receptor beta chains from one sample, sequenced in a study of cytomegalovirus exposure and HLA in healthy donors. 13 Jbeta primers and 60 Vbeta primers were used for the PCR. Assay used: immunoSEQ multiplex PCR; TCRdb lists only in-frame clones, some missing. The sample includes roughly 140,000 clones, approximately 79% of them seen just once. The sequenced sample consisted of PBMCs. The receptor set was obtained from a woman in her 30s in good health and CMV-seronegative.

V is TRBV10-3 and J is TRBJ1-5, with 12 bases that match TRBD1. The CDR3 sequence is 16 residues long. The germline V gene encodes CDR1 ENHRY and CDR2 SYGVKD. Trimming at V came to 4 bases and at J to 9 bases, leaving 10 bases not matched to a gene. In DNA, the CDR3 is TGTGCCATCAGTGGGTCGGGACAGGGGGCAGTGGGGCCCCAGCATTTT. It translates to CAISGSGQGAVGPQHF.

This chain links TRBV4-2 with TRBJ1-2, with 8 positions matching TRBD1. The CDR3 runs to 15 residues. Looked up from germline, CDR1 is LGHNA and CDR2 is YNFKEQ. V dropped 1 base and J dropped 3; count of bases not matched to a gene: 4. CDR3 in DNA: TGTGCCAGCAGCCAAGTTACAGGGGGTGACTATGGCTACACCTTC. Translated: CASSQVTGGDYGYTF.

This clone has a handful of counts. The gene calls are TRBV6-5 and TRBJ1-2; D is ambiguous. The CDR3 extends over 14 amino acids. Germline V gene lookup returns CDR1 MNHEY and CDR2 SVGAGI. With 2 bases removed from V and 4 bases from J, the gap between germline ends came to 11 bases. This CDR3 reads CASSYTRPPYGYTF. The CDR3 DNA reads as TGTGCCAGCAGTTACACCAGGCCCCCCTATGGCTACACCTTC.

CDR3 region: CASSLRLTGETEAFF. In DNA form, the CDR3 reads TGCGCCAGCAGCTTGCGACTGACTGGTGAGACTGAAGCTTTCTTT. V gene TRBV5-1 combines with J gene TRBJ1-1, with D unclear. In germline, CDR1 is SGHRS, CDR2 YFSETQ. The V end was cut by 1 base, the J end by 5 bases, with 15 bases between. The CDR3 sequence is 15 residues long.

This chain connects TRBV7-9 to TRBJ2-7; TRBD1 might be the D (6 bases). Trimming took off 4 bases at V and 3 bases at J, with 13 bases between the two ends. The CDR3 spans 14 residues. Germline CDR1 reads SEHNR; CDR2 reads FQNEAQ (reference sequence). The CDR3 reads CASSSNRAYYEQYF. The CDR3 nucleotides read TGTGCCAGCAGCTCAAACAGGGCCTACTACGAGCAGTACTTC.

This rearrangement joins TRBV10-1 to TRBJ2-1; tentatively, D is TRBD1 (5 bases). V lost 1 base, J lost 9 bases, and 13 bases lay in between. Germline lookup yields CDR1 WNHNN and CDR2 SYGVQD (reference sequence). The CDR3 length is 14 residues. CDR3 nucleotides: TGCGCCAGCAGTGAGTTGAGGACATCGTCTGAGCAGTTCTTC. As protein: CASSELRTSSEQFF.

J is TRBJ1-4 and V is TRBV6-7, with D possibly matching TRBD1 (6 bases). TRBV6-7 carries the ORF label, with uncertain function. This CDR3 has 18 amino acids. V was trimmed by 0 bases and J by 7 bases, leaving 21 bases between them. CDR3 bases: TGTGCCAGCAGTTACTCGATGGTGGAAGGCAGGGGTACTGAAAAACTGTTTTTT. This sequence encodes CASSYSMVEGRGTEKLFF.

This sequence joins TRBV9 and TRBJ2-3; the match to TRBD2 covers 8 bases. Germline values: CDR1 SGDLS, CDR2 YYNGEE. The ends lost 0 bases at V and 1 base at J; junction bases unmatched: 10. The CDR3 has 18 residues. Written as DNA, the CDR3 is TGTGCCAGCAGCGTAGACCCTTTAGCGGGGTTGCGCACAGATACGCAGTATTTT. This codes for CASSVDPLAGLRTDTQYF.

This sequence joins TRBV10-2 and TRBJ2-3, with unresolved D. The CDR3 sequence is 11 residues long. Between the trimmed V and J ends, which lost 5 bases and 3 bases, there was a span of 3 bases. The V gene's germline CDR1 is WSHSY and CDR2 SAAADI. The CDR3 DNA sequence: TGCGCCAGCAGTCTAACAGATACGCAGTATTTT. Protein product: CASSLTDTQYF.

The rearrangement uses TRBV5-4 and TRBJ1-5; TRBD1 matches at 7 bases. Per germline, CDR1 SGHNT and CDR2 YYREEE (reference sequence). The CDR3 runs to 14 residues. Trimming cost V 4 bases and J 4 bases; bases outside gene matches: 5. CDR3 sequence (DNA): TGTGCCAGCAGCGCTGGGACAGAAAATCAGCCCCAGCATTTT. Protein product: CASSAGTENQPQHF.

V is TRBV5-1 and J is TRBJ1-2; TRBD1 matches at 12 bases. The CDR3 contains 14 residues. The ends lost 7 bases at V and 4 bases at J; junction bases unmatched: 5. Germline-derived CDR1 and CDR2 are SGHRS and YFSETQ. The CDR3 loop reads CASGPGQGAYGYTF. CDR3 DNA: TGCGCCAGCGGACCGGGACAGGGGGCCTATGGCTACACCTTC.

This clone showed up just a few times. V and J are TRBV4-3 and TRBJ2-3; 9 nucleotides align to TRBD2. Looked up from germline, CDR1 is LGHNA and CDR2 is YSLEER. J gave up 5 bases and V 1 base, and 7 bases lay outside the gene matches. This CDR3 has 16 amino acids. CDR3 nucleotide sequence: TGCGCCAGCAGCCAAGGGCGGGGGGGCCTGAGAGATACGCAGTATTTT. Its protein is CASSQGRGGLRDTQYF.

The chain couples TRBV2 to TRBJ1-5, with a possible D match to TRBD1 (6 bases). Trimming removed 9 bases at V and 0 bases at J, with 9 bases between. Per germline, CDR1 SNHLY and CDR2 FYNNEI. This CDR3 contains 13 residues. CDR3 loop: CASTGFSNQPQHF. The CDR3 bases are TGTGCCAGTACAGGGTTTAGCAATCAGCCCCAGCATTTT.

This chain joins TRBV4-2 and TRBJ1-2; D is unclear. Trimming cost V 0 bases and J 8 bases, with 7 bases left between them. Germline V gene lookup returns CDR1 LGHNA and CDR2 YNFKEQ. The CDR3 extends over 12 amino acids. The CDR3 bases are TGTGCCAGCAGCCAAGACGGGGAAGGCTACACCTTC. This gives the protein CASSQDGEGYTF.

The chain is built from TRBV5-5 and TRBJ1-2, with D uncertain. CDR1 SGHKS and CDR2 YYEKEE come from the germline V gene (reference sequence). CDR3 length equals 12 residues. Trimming shortened V by 4 bases and J by 7 bases, and 11 bases separated the two germline ends. The DNA for the CDR3 is TGTGCCAGCAGCCTAGGTGTAGGTGGCTACACCTTC. Its protein is CASSLGVGGYTF. The full variable domain, rest sourced from reference TRBV5-5 and TRBJ1-2, is DAGVTQSPTHLIKTRGQQVTLRCSPISGHKSVSWYQQVLGQGPQFIFQYYEKEERGRGNFPDRFSARQFPNYSSELNVNALLLGDSALYLCASSLGVGGYTFGSGTRLTVV.

CDR3 region: CASSLELAGIVEQFF. The CDR3 bases are TGTGCCAGCAGCTTAGAACTAGCGGGGATAGTTGAGCAGTTCTTC. V is TRBV7-9 and J is TRBJ2-1; 10 bases are a match to TRBD2. The CDR3 runs to 15 residues. Germline assignment: CDR1 SEHNR and CDR2 FQNEAQ (reference sequence). V dropped 1 base and J dropped 9; count of bases not matched to a gene: 6.

The chain combines TRBV14 with TRBJ1-1, with D hard to call. V was clipped by 3 bases and J by 14 bases, with 13 bases between them. This CDR3 is built from 11 residues. CDR1 and CDR2 (germline): SGHDN, FVKESK. The CDR3 is CASSQGDREFF. The CDR3 nucleotides are TGTGCCAGCAGCCAGGGAGACCGAGAGTTCTTT.

The CDR3 region has the DNA TGTGCCAGCAGCCGCCAAAGGACAGAACCCCATTCACCCCTCCACTTT. This codes for CASSRQRTEPHSPLHF. The V and J genes are TRBV11-1 and TRBJ1-6, with a possible D match to TRBD1 (6 bases). From germline, CDR1 is SGHAT and CDR2 FQDESV (reference sequence). The CDR3 extends over 16 amino acids. V gave up 5 bases and J gave up 8 bases, with 19 bases separating them. Based on the CDR3 plus reference TRBV11-1 and TRBJ1-6, the full variable domain is EAEVAQSPRYKITEKSQAVAFWCDPISGHATLYWYRQILGQGPELLVQFQDESVVDDSQLPKDRFSAERLKGVDSTLKIQPAELGDSAMYLCASSRQRTEPHSPLHFGNGTRLTVT.

CDR3 sequence: CASSLSQNTEAFF. The DNA for the CDR3 is TGTGCCAGCAGCTTAAGCCAAAACACTGAAGCTTTCTTT. The gene calls are TRBV7-7 and TRBJ1-1; D unclear. V lost 2 bases and J lost 2, with 6 bases in between. This CDR3 is 13 amino acids long. Germline CDR1 and CDR2: SSHAT and FNYEAQ (reference sequence).

CDR3 residues: CASRQGQGLFWEQYF. In DNA form, the CDR3 reads TGTGCCAGCAGACAGGGACAGGGGTTATTTTGGGAGCAGTACTTC. This sequence joins TRBV27 and TRBJ2-7, with 10 positions matching TRBD1. The CDR3 length is 15 residues. Germline V lookup: CDR1 MNHEY, CDR2 SMNVEV (reference sequence). Unmatched junction bases numbered 12, after V lost 6 bases and J lost 7 bases.

The chain recombines TRBV9 with TRBJ2-3; 9 bases agree with TRBD2. V lost 4 bases and J lost 0; bases outside the gene matches: 3. Per the germline V gene, CDR1 is SGDLS and CDR2 is YYNGEE. The CDR3 is made up of 15 amino acids. Here the CDR3 reads CASSPSGASTDTQYF. The CDR3, as DNA: TGTGCCAGCAGCCCTAGCGGGGCAAGCACAGATACGCAGTATTTT.

The rearrangement links TRBV28 to TRBJ1-2; 7 bases agree with TRBD1. The trim removed 3 bases at V and 7 bases at J, leaving 8 bases unmatched. This CDR3 region has 14 residues. CDR1 is MDHEN and CDR2 is SYDVKM in the germline V gene. CDR3 in DNA: TGTGCCAGCAGTTTCGGGGGCAGGGGGACTGGCTACACCTTC. Residues: CASSFGGRGTGYTF.

V and J are TRBV5-1 and TRBJ2-5, with TRBD2 matching over 12 bases. Looked up from germline, CDR1 is SGHRS and CDR2 is YFSETQ. The CDR3 sequence is 16 residues long. V was pared by 3 bases and J by 1 base, with 4 bases of the junction left unmatched. Here the CDR3 reads CASSYPSGGAQETQYF. The CDR3 DNA reads as TGCGCCAGCAGCTACCCTAGCGGGGGGGCCCAAGAGACCCAGTACTTC.